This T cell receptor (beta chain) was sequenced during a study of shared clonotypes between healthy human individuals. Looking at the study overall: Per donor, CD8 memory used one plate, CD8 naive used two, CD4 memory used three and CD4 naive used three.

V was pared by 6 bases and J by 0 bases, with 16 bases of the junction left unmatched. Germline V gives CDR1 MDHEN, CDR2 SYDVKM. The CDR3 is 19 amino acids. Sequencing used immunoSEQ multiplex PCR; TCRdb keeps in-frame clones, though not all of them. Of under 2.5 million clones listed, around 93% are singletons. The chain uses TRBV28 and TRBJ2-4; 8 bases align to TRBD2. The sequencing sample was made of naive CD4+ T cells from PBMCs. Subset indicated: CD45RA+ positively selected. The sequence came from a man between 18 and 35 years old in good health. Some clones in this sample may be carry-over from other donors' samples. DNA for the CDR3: TGTGCCAGCAGCGACCTTAGCGGGACGGCCCTGATAGCCAAAAACATTCAGTACTTC. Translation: CASSDLSGTALIAKNIQYF.